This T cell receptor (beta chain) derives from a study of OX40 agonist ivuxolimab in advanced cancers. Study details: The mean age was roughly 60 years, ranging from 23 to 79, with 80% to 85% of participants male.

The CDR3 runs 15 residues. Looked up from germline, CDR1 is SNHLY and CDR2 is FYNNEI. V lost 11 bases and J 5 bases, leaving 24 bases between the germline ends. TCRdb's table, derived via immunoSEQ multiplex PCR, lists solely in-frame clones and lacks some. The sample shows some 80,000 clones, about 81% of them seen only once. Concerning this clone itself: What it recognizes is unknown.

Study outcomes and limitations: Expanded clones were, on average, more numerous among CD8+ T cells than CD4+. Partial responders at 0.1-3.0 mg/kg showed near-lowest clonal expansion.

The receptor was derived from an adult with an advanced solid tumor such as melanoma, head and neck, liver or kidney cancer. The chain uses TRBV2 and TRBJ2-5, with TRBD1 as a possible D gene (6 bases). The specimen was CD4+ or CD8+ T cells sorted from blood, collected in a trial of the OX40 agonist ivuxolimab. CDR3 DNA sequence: TGTGCCTCCGAGACGGGACACTCTTCGGGGGAGACCCAGTACTTC. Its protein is CASETGHSSGETQYF.